The 9 T cell receptor beta chains below were found in one sample sequenced in a study of T cell clonality in common variable immunodeficiency. Data came from immunoSEQ multiplex PCR; TCRdb stores just in-frame clones and leaves some out. The sample has 55,000 to 65,000 clones, none seen only once. Material: peripheral blood mononuclear cells. The receptor source for this set is a person between 18 and 75 years old in good health.

This clone was seen repeatedly, ten times or more. The read stops 3 residues short of the end of the CDR3; the missing end is completed from the germline J gene. V is TRBV10-1 and J is TRBJ2-1; perhaps TRBD1 as D (6 bases). The germline V gene has CDR1 WNHNN and CDR2 SYGVQD (reference sequence). This CDR3 contains 14 residues. The ends were cut back, 4 bases at V and 2 bases at J, with 9 bases in the middle. This chain's CDR3 is CASSGGGTYNEQFF. Partial CDR3 DNA: TGCGCCAGCAGTGGTGGGGGCACCTACAATGAG.

For this clone: The CDR3 extends 3 residues past the end of the read, so its final part is completed from the germline J gene. This chain uses TRBV23-1 with TRBJ2-7; no firm D call. TRBV23-1 belongs to the ORF category, with a function that is uncertain. V was shortened by 4 bases and J by 1 base, with 5 bases between the two germline ends. The CDR3 loop spans 12 amino acids. The CDR3 protein is CASSPRSYEQYF. The part of the CDR3 DNA that was read is TGCGCCAGCAGTCCACGGTCCTACGAG.

Note on this clone: The read ends 3 residues shy of where the CDR3 ends; the end is completed using the germline J gene. The chain combines TRBV11-1 with TRBJ2-2, with 12 bases lining up with TRBD2. The junction had 3 bases not matched to a gene; V was cut back by 5 bases and J by 5 bases. Germline V lookup: CDR1 SGHAT, CDR2 FQDESV (reference sequence). This CDR3 comprises 15 residues. The CDR3 sequence: CASSPLAGGTGELFF. CDR3 DNA, as far as it was read: TGTGCCAGCAGCCCCCTAGCGGGAGGGACCGGGGAG.

This clone was found many times. The read terminates 3 residues ahead of where the CDR3 ends, so the germline J gene completes it. The chain has TRBV5-1 and TRBJ2-7; D possibly corresponds to TRBD1 (6 bases). Germline V gene lookup returns CDR1 SGHRS and CDR2 YFSETQ. V lost 4 bases to trimming and J lost 5 bases, with 16 bases between them. The CDR3 runs 14 residues. The sequenced part of the CDR3 DNA is TGCGCCAGCAGCCCACAGGGAATGTCGAACGAG. Translating gives CASSPQGMSNE. The whole CDR3 protein is CASSPQGMSNEQYF.

In this sample, this clone turned up many times. The read halts 3 residues ahead of the CDR3 end, with the missing end drawn from the germline J gene. The V and J genes are TRBV30 and TRBJ2-1, with 8 bases lining up with TRBD2. Germline V gene sequence: CDR1 GTSNPN, CDR2 SVGIG (reference sequence). This CDR3 is built from 14 residues. V trimming: 4 bases; J trimming: 2 bases; junction bases outside the gene matches: 4. CDR3 DNA (partial): TGTGCCTGGACTAGCGGGTCTCCCTACAATGAG. This gives the protein CAWTSGSPYNE. The full CDR3 sequence reads CAWTSGSPYNEQFF.

This clone was seen ten or more times. The read is 3 residues too short to cover the CDR3 end, so that end is filled in from the germline J gene. The rearrangement joins TRBV20-1 to TRBJ2-5; D is perhaps TRBD1 (5 bases). V was trimmed by 0 bases and J by 1 base, leaving 9 bases between them. The CDR3 has 14 residues. The V gene's germline CDR1 is DFQATT and CDR2 SNEGSKA (reference sequence). This CDR3 reads CSARDRTFQETQYF. CDR3 DNA (partial): TGCAGTGCTAGAGATAGGACATTCCAAGAGACC.

In this sample, this clone turned up many times. Sequencing ends 3 residues short of the CDR3 end; the germline J gene provides the rest. The chain combines TRBV5-1 with TRBJ2-7; D gene unclear. Trimming left V 4 bases short and J 2 bases short, with 10 bases between. The CDR3 has 13 amino acids. CDR1 SGHRS and CDR2 YFSETQ come from the germline V gene. Incomplete CDR3 DNA: TGCGCCAGCAGCCTGGACGCGACCTACGAG. The encoded protein is CASSLDATYE. The full CDR3 protein is CASSLDATYEQYF.

This clone was seen ten or more times. The read finishes 3 residues shy of the CDR3 end, and the germline J gene is used to complete it. The gene calls are TRBV12-3 or TRBV12-4 and TRBJ1-1; perhaps TRBD1 as D (5 bases). The V end lost 3 bases, the J end lost 4 bases, and 9 bases lay between the germline ends. The CDR3 sequence is 13 residues long. The part of the CDR3 DNA that was read is TGTGCCAGCAGTTTGCAGGGAGTCACTGAA. Protein sequence: CASSLQGVTE. The entire CDR3 protein is CASSLQGVTEAFF.

In this sample, this clone turned up many times. Read data end 3 residues before the CDR3 end; the end is taken from the germline J gene. The chain employs TRBV5-6 and TRBJ2-5; D is possibly TRBD1 (5 bases). V shed 0 bases and J shed 5 bases, with 11 bases lying between them. The CDR3 is 14 amino acids. Per the germline V gene, CDR1 is SGHDT and CDR2 is YYEEEE. CDR3 residues: CASSLGGLGETQYF. The DNA read from the CDR3 is TGTGCCAGCAGCTTGGGGGGCCTGGGGGAGACC.